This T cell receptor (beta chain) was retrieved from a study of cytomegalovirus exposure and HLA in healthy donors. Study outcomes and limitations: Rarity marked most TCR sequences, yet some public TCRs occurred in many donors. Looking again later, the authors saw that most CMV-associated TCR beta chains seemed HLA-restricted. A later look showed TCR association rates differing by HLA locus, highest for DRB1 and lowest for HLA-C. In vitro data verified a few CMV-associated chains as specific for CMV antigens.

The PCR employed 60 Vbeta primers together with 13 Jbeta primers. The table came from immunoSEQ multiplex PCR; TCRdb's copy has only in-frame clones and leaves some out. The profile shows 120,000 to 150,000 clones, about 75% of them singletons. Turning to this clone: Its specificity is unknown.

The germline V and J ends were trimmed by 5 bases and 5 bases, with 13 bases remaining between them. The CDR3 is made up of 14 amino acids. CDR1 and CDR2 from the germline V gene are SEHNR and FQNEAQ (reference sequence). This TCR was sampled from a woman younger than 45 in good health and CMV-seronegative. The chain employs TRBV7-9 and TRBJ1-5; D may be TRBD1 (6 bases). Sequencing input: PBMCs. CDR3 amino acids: CASSVDRLDQPQHF. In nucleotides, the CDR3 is TGTGCCAGCAGCGTGGACAGATTGGATCAGCCCCAGCATTTT.